This record covers a single TCR beta chain. The data derive from a study of T cells in Graves' hyperthyroidism and ophthalmopathy. The TCR beta CDR3 regions underwent amplification using RNA transcripts as the source. The HTBI primer set served for first-round RT-PCR of the TCR CDR3. TCRdb passed the multiplex PCR reads through MiXCR, listing each CDR3 protein once. The repertoire consists of more than 500,000 distinct CDR3 sequences, with under 20% occurring once and the leading ten covering 3.8%. Looked up from germline, CDR1 is MDHEN and CDR2 is SYDVKM. Between the trimmed V and J ends, which lost 2 bases and 9 bases, there was a span of 17 bases. The CDR3 spans 15 residues. Hyperthyroidism had been newly diagnosed in patients aged 18 to 65, and its duration was under 2 months. Cells are PBMCs isolated from approximately 9.2 ml of fresh blood.

The sequence was collected from a woman aged 25 to 39 with Graves' hyperthyroidism. The sequenced material came from blood. The chain couples TRBV28 to TRBJ2-1, with D possibly being TRBD1 (6 bases). The CDR3: CASSLTGTPGREQFF. DNA for the CDR3: TGTGCCAGCAGTTTAACCGGGACACCTGGGCGTGAGCAGTTCTTC.